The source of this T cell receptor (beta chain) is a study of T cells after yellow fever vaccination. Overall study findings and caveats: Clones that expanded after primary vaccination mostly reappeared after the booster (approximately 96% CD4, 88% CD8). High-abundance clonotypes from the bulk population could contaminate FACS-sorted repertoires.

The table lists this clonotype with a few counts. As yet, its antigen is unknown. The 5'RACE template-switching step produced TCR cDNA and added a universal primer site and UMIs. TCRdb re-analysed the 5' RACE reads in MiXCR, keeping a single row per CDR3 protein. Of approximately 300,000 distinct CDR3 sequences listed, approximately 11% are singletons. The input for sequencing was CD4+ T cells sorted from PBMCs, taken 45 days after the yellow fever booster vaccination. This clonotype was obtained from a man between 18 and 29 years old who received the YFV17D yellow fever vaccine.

CDR3 nucleotide sequence: TGTGCCAGCAGCTTATCACCTACCGGATGGTCCCACGAGCAGTACTTC. It yields the protein CASSLSPTGWSHEQYF. The rearrangement uses TRBV7-6 and TRBJ2-7; D unresolved. Per germline, CDR1 SGHVS and CDR2 FNYEAQ. The CDR3 length is 16 residues. V dropped 2 bases and J dropped 5 bases, with 19 bases sitting between them. The whole variable domain, filled in from reference TRBV7-6 and TRBJ2-7, reads GAGVSQSPRYKVTKRGQDVALRCDPISGHVSLYWYRQALGQGPEFLTYFNYEAQQDKSGLPNDRFSAERPEGSISTLTIQRTEQRDSAMYRCASSLSPTGWSHEQYFGPGTRLTVT.